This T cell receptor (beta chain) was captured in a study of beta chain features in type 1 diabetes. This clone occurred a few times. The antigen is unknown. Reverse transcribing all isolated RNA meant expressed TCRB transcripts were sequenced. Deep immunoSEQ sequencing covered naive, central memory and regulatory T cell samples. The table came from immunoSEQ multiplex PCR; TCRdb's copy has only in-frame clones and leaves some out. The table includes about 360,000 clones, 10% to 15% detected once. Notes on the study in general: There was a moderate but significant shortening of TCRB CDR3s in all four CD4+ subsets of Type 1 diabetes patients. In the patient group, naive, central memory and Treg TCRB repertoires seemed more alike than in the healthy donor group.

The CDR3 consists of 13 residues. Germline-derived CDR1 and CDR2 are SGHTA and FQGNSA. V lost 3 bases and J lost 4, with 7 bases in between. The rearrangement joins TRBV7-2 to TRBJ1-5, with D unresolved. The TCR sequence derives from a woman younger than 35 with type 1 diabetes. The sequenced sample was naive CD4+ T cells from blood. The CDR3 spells CASSFPGNQPQHF. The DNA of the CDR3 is TGTGCCAGCAGCTTCCCGGGGAATCAGCCCCAGCATTTT.